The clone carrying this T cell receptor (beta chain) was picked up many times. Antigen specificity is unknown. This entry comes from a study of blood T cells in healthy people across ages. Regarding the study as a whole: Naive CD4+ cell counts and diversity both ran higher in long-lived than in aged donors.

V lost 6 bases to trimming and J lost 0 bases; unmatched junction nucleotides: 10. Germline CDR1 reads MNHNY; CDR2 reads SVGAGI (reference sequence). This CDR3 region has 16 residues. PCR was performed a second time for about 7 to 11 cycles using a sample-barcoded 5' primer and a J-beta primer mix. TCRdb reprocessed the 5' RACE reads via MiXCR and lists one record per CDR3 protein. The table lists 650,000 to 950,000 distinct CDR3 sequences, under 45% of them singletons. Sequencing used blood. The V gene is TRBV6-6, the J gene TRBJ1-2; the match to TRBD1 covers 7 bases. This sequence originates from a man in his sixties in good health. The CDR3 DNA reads TGTGCCAGCAGGCCAGGGGGGGCAGAAGCTAACTATGGCTACACCTTC. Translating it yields CASRPGGAEANYGYTF.